This TCR beta chain was captured in a study of CD4+ T cells in melanoma. Sequenced by immunoSEQ multiplex PCR; TCRdb stores in-frame clones only, minus some. The sample has some 4,900 clones, 50% to 75% seen once. The material sequenced was cells from a culture (not recorded whether cultured in vitro). This clonotype was obtained from a human donor with melanoma.

The CDR3 DNA reads TGTGCCTGGTCTAGCGGGGGGGCTGTAGATACGCAGTATTTT. Protein: CAWSSGGAVDTQYF. The chain has TRBV30 and TRBJ2-3; 12 nucleotides agree with TRBD2. The CDR3 spans 14 residues. CDR1 is GTSNPN, CDR2 SVGIG, per germline (reference sequence). J lost 5 bases, V lost 5 bases, and 5 bases had no gene match.